The next 10 T cell receptor beta chains were all read from a single sample in a study of breast tumors, draining lymph nodes, adjacent tissues (dated by TCRdb to the mid-2010s). Lymph node samples were obtained from the axillary draining lymph nodes of breast cancer patients. Library preparation used multiplex PCR. This sample was sequenced with an Illumina HiSeq 2000. The raw public data were reprocessed by TCRdb itself: fastp quality trimming at Q25, MiXCR clonotype calling, in-frame beta chains only. Here each entry gathers all rows of one CDR3 protein and keeps the most common genes and DNA. The sample table shows nearly 200,000 distinct CDR3 sequences, and around 29% are seen once. Together, the top ten hold 4% to 4.5% of the sample. Sequenced: axillary lymph node tissue. The receptors originated from a female donor with breast cancer. Some clones in this sample may be carry-over from other donors' samples.

This chain joins TRBV2 and TRBJ1-4, with 9 bases matching TRBD1. Per the germline V gene, CDR1 is SNHLY and CDR2 is FYNNEI. This CDR3 comprises 13 residues. V lost 6 bases and J lost 6; bases outside the gene matches: 2. CDR3 nucleotides: TGTGCCAGCAGGGGGACAGGGTATGAAAAACTGTTTTTT. It encodes CASRGTGYEKLFF. Drawing the rest from reference TRBV2 and TRBJ1-4, the complete variable domain is EPEVTQTPSHQVTQMGQEVILRCVPISNHLYFYWYRQILGQKVEFLVSFYNNEISEKSEIFDDQFSVERPDGSNFTLKIRSTKLEDSAMYFCASRGTGYEKLFFGSGTQLSVL.

At least ten counts were recorded for this clonotype. The rearrangement joins TRBV12-3 or TRBV12-4 to TRBJ2-3, with 13 bases fitting TRBD2. V dropped 3 bases and J dropped 5; count of bases not matched to a gene: 8. The CDR3 sequence is 17 residues long. CDR3 sequence (DNA): TGTGCCAGCAGTTTCGGGACTAGCGGGACCCGGGGAGATACGCAGTATTTT. Protein product: CASSFGTSGTRGDTQYF.

This clonotype was counted only a few times. A clone one base away is much larger, so this may be a read error. This sequence joins TRBV6-6 and TRBJ2-7; possible D gene TRBD1, 6 bases. V was pared by 5 bases and J by 5 bases, with 19 bases between. There are 15 residues in the CDR3. The germline CDR1 and CDR2 sequences are MNHNY and SVGAGI (reference sequence). This CDR3 reads CASSHTHRAQHEQYF. The CDR3 DNA reads as TGTGCCAGCAGTCACACCCACAGGGCGCAACACGAGCAGTACTTC.

There are many counts of this clonotype. This sequence joins TRBV5-8 and TRBJ2-5; 14 bases are a match to TRBD2. Germline-derived CDR1 and CDR2 are SGHTS and YDEGEE. The junction had 5 bases not matched to a gene; V was cut back by 0 bases and J by 4 bases. The length of the CDR3 is 17 residues. CDR3 loop: CASSLEGTSGGRETQYF. The CDR3 DNA follows: TGTGCCAGCAGCTTGGAGGGGACTAGCGGGGGTAGAGAGACCCAGTACTTC.

This clonotype has a count of ten or more. The V gene is TRBV10-3, the J gene TRBJ2-2, with 8 bases lining up with TRBD1. The CDR3 is 14 amino acids. CDR1 ENHRY and CDR2 SYGVKD come from the germline V gene. Trimming took 11 bases from V and 2 from J; bases not matched to a gene: 7. As DNA, the CDR3 is TGTGCCTCCAGGGGGCAGAAAAACACCGGGGAGCTGTTTTTT. Translating gives CASRGQKNTGELFF.

This clonotype was observed many times. The chain carries TRBV7-8 and TRBJ1-4; D is ambiguous. The CDR3 spans 16 residues. Deletions cut 1 base from V and 4 bases from J, with 13 bases between. From germline, CDR1 is SGHVS and CDR2 FQNEAQ. The CDR3, as DNA: TGTGCCAGCAGCTTAGGGGGTTCGGCAGTTAATGAAAAACTGTTTTTT. This translates into CASSLGGSAVNEKLFF. Full variable domain (remainder filled in from reference TRBV7-8 and TRBJ1-4): GAGVSQSPRYKVAKRGQDVALRCDPISGHVSLFWYQQALGQGPEFLTYFQNEAQLDKSGLPSDRFFAERPEGSVSTLKIQRTQQEDSAVYLCASSLGGSAVNEKLFFGSGTQLSVL.

V gene TRBV20-1 combines with J gene TRBJ1-6, with 10 bases fitting TRBD1. Germline CDR1 DFQATT, CDR2 SNEGSKA (reference sequence). J was trimmed by 6 bases and V by 1 base; bases with no gene match: 6. The length of the CDR3 is 16 residues. CDR3 residues: CSARVGQGTFNSPLHF. The CDR3 DNA reads TGCAGTGCTAGAGTGGGACAGGGGACATTTAATTCACCCCTCCACTTT.

This clonotype appeared many times. The J gene is TRBJ2-7, the V gene TRBV7-6, with 9 bases matching TRBD2. With V trimmed by 5 bases and J by 2 bases, 10 bases remained unmatched. This CDR3 comprises 16 residues. Germline CDR1 SGHVS, CDR2 FNYEAQ. The CDR3 reads CASSPKSSGKTYEQYF. DNA for the CDR3: TGTGCCAGCAGCCCAAAATCTAGCGGGAAAACCTACGAGCAGTACTTC.

This clonotype showed up many times. The genes are TRBV20-1 and TRBJ1-6, with 8 bases aligning to TRBD1. The germline V gene has CDR1 DFQATT and CDR2 SNEGSKA (reference sequence). The V segment lost 4 bases and the J segment 5 bases; nucleotides outside the gene matches: 7. This CDR3 region has 15 residues. CDR3 DNA: TGCAGTGCTAACAAGGACAGGGCCGATAATTCACCCCTCCACTTT. This codes for CSANKDRADNSPLHF.

This clonotype has a single count. One end of the junction is discordant with germline, which a read error may explain. The chain joins TRBV2 to TRBJ1-6, with 8 bases matching TRBD1. The CDR3 sequence is 13 residues long. The germline V gene encodes CDR1 SNHLY and CDR2 FYNNEI. CDR3 DNA sequence: TGTGCCAGCCATGGACAGGGAATTCACCCCCCCCCCTTT. This gives the protein CASHGQGIHPPPF.